These 9 T cell receptor beta chains were all obtained from the same sample, sequenced in a study of cytotoxic CD8 clonotypes in ibrutinib-treated CLL. TCRdb keeps only in-frame clones here, not all; method: immunoSEQ multiplex PCR. Here the sample spans tens of thousands of clones, 60% to 75% being singletons. The material was PBMCs, obtained after 12 months of ibrutinib treatment. These receptors were collected from a human donor with chronic lymphocytic leukemia.

The chain recombines TRBV29-1 with TRBJ2-3; 8 bases agree with TRBD2. Germline lookup yields CDR1 SQVTM and CDR2 ANQGSEA. Unmatched junction bases numbered 10, after V lost 6 bases and J lost 5 bases. CDR3 length equals 14 residues. The CDR3 bases are TGCAGCGTCGAATCGGGGGGGCCGGGAGATACGCAGTATTTT. Its translation is CSVESGGPGDTQYF.

This clone appeared a few times. V gene TRBV19 combines with J gene TRBJ1-3; D ambiguous. Trimming took 4 bases from V and 5 from J, leaving 9 bases between them. The CDR3 totals 13 residues. Germline CDR1 LNHDA, CDR2 SQIVND (reference sequence). Here the CDR3 reads CASSRATRNTIYF. The CDR3 DNA is TGTGCCAGTAGTAGAGCGACACGAAACACCATATATTTT.

This clone occurred a few times. V gene TRBV11-2 combines with J gene TRBJ1-4; D may be TRBD1 (5 bases). V shed 6 bases and J shed 8 bases, with 16 bases lying between them. Germline V gene data show CDR1 as SGHAT and CDR2 as FQNNGV. This CDR3 comprises 14 residues. DNA of the CDR3: TGTGCCAGCAGTGGATTCGGGGCCGGGGAAAAACTGTTTTTT. Protein product: CASSGFGAGEKLFF. Drawing the rest from reference TRBV11-2 and TRBJ1-4, the complete variable domain is EAGVAQSPRYKIIEKRQSVAFWCNPISGHATLYWYQQILGQGPKLLIQFQNNGVVDDSQLPKDRFSAERLKGVDSTLKIQPAKLEDSAVYLCASSGFGAGEKLFFGSGTQLSVL.

This clone has a handful of counts. The chain links TRBV15 to TRBJ2-1; maybe TRBD1 (5 bases). The CDR3 totals 13 residues. The V gene's germline CDR1 is LNHNV and CDR2 YYDKDF (reference sequence). V lost 0 bases and J lost 10, with 10 bases in between. The CDR3 DNA sequence: TGTGCCACCAGCAGAGATCAGGGCAGGGAGCAGTTCTTC. It specifies CATSRDQGREQFF.

The chain combines TRBV10-3 with TRBJ1-2; 8 nucleotides match TRBD1. CDR3 size: 13 residues. The V gene's germline CDR1 is ENHRY and CDR2 SYGVKD. V lost 3 bases to trimming and J lost 9 bases; unmatched junction nucleotides: 6. CDR3: CAISDGQGGSYTF. The CDR3 DNA is TGTGCCATCAGTGACGGACAGGGAGGGAGCTACACCTTC.

This clone was recorded a few times. V is TRBV5-4 and J is TRBJ1-6; weak D call: TRBD1 (5 bases). V lost 1 base to trimming and J lost 10 bases, with 12 bases between them. The CDR3 spans 14 residues. Germline lookup yields CDR1 SGHNT and CDR2 YYREEE (reference sequence). The CDR3 nucleotides are TGTGCCAGCAGCTTGCCCAGGGACGGCTCACCCCTCCACTTT. The encoded protein is CASSLPRDGSPLHF.

CDR3 DNA: TGTGCCAGCAGCTTAGAGCGGCGCACAGATACGCAGTATTTT. It translates to CASSLERRTDTQYF. The V call is TRBV7-3, the J call TRBJ2-3; a weak D match, TRBD2 (5 bases). CDR1 SGHTA and CDR2 FQGTGA come from the germline V gene. This CDR3 is built from 14 residues. V was pared by 2 bases and J by 1 base, with 7 bases between. The whole variable domain, filled in from reference TRBV7-3 and TRBJ2-3, reads GAGVSQTPSNKVTEKGKYVELRCDPISGHTALYWYRQSLGQGPEFLIYFQGTGAADDSGLPNDRFFAVRPEGSVSTLKIQRTERGDSAVYLCASSLERRTDTQYFGPGTRLTVL.

The V call is TRBV6-1, the J call TRBJ2-7; 7 bases match TRBD1. Trimming at V came to 2 bases and at J to 0 bases, leaving 7 bases not matched to a gene. Germline V lookup: CDR1 MNHNS, CDR2 SASEGT. CDR3 length equals 16 residues. The CDR3 is CASSERPGQSSYEQYF. The CDR3 coding sequence is TGTGCCAGCAGTGAAAGACCGGGACAGAGCTCCTACGAGCAGTACTTC.

The rearrangement links TRBV6-4 to TRBJ2-2; 10 bases line up with TRBD2. CDR1 and CDR2 from the germline V gene are MRHNA and SNTAGT. V was pared by 5 bases and J by 3 bases, with 6 bases of the junction left unmatched. This CDR3 comprises 16 residues. The CDR3 sequence: CASSPRAGGYTGELFF. The CDR3 nucleotides read TGTGCCAGCAGTCCCCGAGCGGGGGGGTACACCGGGGAGCTGTTTTTT.